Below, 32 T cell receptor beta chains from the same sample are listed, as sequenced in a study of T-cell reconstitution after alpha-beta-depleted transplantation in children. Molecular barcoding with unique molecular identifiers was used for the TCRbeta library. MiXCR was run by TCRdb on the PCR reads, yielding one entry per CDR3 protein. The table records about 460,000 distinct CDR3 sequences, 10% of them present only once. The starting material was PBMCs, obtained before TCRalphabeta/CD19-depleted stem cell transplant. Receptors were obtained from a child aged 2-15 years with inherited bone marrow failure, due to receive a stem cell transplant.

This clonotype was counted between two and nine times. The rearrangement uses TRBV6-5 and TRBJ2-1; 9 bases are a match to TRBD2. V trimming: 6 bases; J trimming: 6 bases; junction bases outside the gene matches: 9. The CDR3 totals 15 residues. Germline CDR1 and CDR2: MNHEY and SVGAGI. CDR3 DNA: TGTGCCAGCAGGCCCTTAGCGGGAGAGTCCAATGAGCAGTTCTTC. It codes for CASRPLAGESNEQFF.

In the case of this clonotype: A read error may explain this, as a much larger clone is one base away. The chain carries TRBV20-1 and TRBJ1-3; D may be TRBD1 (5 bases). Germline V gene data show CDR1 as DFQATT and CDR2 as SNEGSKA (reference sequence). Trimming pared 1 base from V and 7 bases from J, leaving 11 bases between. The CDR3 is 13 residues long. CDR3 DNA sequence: TGCAGTGCTAGAGGGGACCGGTGGAACACCATATATTTT. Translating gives CSARGDRWNTIYF.

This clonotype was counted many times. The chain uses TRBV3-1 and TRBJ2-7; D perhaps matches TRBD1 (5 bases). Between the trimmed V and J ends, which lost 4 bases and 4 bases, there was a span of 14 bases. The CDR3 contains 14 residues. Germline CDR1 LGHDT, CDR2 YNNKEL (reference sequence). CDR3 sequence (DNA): TGTGCCAGCAGCCCCCAGGGATACGGATACGAGCAGTACTTC. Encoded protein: CASSPQGYGYEQYF.

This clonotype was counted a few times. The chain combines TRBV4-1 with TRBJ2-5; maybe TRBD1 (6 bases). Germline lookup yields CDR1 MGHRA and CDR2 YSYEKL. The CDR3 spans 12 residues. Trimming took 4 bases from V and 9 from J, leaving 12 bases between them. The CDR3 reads CASSPRQGSQYF. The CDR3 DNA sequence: TGCGCCAGCAGCCCGAGGCAGGGGTCCCAGTACTTC.

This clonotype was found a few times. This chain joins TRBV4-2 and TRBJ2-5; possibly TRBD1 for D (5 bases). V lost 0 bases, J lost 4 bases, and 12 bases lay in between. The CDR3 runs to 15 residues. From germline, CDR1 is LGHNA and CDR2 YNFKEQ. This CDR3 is CASSQEFGAAETQYF. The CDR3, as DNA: TGTGCCAGCAGCCAAGAGTTTGGGGCAGCAGAGACCCAGTACTTC.

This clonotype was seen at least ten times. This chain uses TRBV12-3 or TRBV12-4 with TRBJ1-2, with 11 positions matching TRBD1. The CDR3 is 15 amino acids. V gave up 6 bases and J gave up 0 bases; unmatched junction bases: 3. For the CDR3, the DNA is TGTGCCAGCAGGAAGGACAGGGGGCCTAACTATGGCTACACCTTC. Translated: CASRKDRGPNYGYTF.

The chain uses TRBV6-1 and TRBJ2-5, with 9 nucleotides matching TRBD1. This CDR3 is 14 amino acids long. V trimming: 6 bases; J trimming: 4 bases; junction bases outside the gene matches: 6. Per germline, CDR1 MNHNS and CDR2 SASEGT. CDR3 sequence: CASRLQGAGETQYF. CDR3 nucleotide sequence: TGTGCCAGCAGACTACAGGGGGCGGGAGAGACCCAGTACTTC.

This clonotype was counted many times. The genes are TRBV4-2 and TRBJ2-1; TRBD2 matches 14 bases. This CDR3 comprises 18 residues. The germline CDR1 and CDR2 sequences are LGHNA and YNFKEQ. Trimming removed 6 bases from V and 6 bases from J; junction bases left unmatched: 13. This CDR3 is CASSQMRTSGRQGNEQFF. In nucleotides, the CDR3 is TGTGCCAGCAGTCAAATGAGGACTAGCGGGAGGCAGGGCAATGAGCAGTTCTTC.

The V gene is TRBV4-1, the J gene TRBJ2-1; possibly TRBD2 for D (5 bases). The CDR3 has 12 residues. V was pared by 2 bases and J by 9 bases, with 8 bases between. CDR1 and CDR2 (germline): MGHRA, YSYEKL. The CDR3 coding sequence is TGCGCCAGCAGCCAATCTAGCAGTGAGCAGTTCTTC. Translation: CASSQSSSEQFF.

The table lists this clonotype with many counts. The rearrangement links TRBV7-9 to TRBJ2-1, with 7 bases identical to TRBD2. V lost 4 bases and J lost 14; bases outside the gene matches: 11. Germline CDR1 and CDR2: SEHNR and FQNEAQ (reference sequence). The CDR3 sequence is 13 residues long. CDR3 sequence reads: CASSSPGGYKKFF. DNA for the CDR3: TGTGCCAGCAGCTCACCGGGAGGTTACAAGAAGTTCTTC.

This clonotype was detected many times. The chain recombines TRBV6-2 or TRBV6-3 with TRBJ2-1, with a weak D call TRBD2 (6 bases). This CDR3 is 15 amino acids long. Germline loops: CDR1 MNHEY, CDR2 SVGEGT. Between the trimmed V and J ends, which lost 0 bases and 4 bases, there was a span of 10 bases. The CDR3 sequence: CASSYSRDSYNEQFF. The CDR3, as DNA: TGTGCCAGCAGTTACTCGCGGGACTCTTACAATGAGCAGTTCTTC.

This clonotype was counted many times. The CDR3 DNA follows: TGTGCCAGCACGGGACAGAAAAGGACTGGCTACACCTTC. It yields the protein CASTGQKRTGYTF. The chain employs TRBV7-9 and TRBJ1-2; 7 bases are a match to TRBD1. The CDR3 consists of 13 residues. V shed 7 bases and J 7 bases; nucleotides not matched to a gene: 9. CDR1 and CDR2 (germline): SEHNR, FQNEAQ (reference sequence).

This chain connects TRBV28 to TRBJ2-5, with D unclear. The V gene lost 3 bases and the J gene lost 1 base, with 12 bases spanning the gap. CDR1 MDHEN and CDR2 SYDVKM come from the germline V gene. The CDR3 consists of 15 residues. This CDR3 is CASSFVTLSQETQYF. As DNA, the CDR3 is TGTGCCAGCAGTTTTGTGACCCTTTCCCAAGAGACCCAGTACTTC.

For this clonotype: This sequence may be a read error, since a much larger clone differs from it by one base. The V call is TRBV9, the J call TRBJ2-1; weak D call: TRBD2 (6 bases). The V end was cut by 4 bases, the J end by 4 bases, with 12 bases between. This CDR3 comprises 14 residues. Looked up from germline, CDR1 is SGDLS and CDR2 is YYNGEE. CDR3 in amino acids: CASSSPGTYNEQFF. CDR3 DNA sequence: TGTGCCAGCAGCTCACCTGGGACTTACAATGAGCAGTTCTTC. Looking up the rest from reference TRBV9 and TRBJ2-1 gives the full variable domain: DSGVTQTPKHLITATGQRVTLRCSPRSGDLSVYWYQQSLDQGLQFLIQYYNGEERAKGNILERFSAQQFPDLHSELNLSSLELGDSALYFCASSSPGTYNEQFFGPGTRLTVL.

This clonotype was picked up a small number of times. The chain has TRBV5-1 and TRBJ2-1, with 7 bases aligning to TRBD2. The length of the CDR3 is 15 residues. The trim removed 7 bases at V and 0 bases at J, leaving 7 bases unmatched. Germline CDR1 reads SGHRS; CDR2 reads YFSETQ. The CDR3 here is CASWGDYSSYNEQFF. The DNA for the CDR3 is TGCGCCAGCTGGGGGGACTACTCCTCCTACAATGAGCAGTTCTTC.

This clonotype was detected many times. CDR3 nucleotide sequence: TGCAGCGTTTGGCCGGGACAGGGAACAGATACGCAGTATTTT. Translated: CSVWPGQGTDTQYF. The chain carries TRBV29-1 and TRBJ2-3; 9 bases align to TRBD1. Trimming removed 5 bases from V and 3 bases from J; junction bases left unmatched: 6. This CDR3 has 14 residues. Looked up from germline, CDR1 is SQVTM and CDR2 is ANQGSEA.

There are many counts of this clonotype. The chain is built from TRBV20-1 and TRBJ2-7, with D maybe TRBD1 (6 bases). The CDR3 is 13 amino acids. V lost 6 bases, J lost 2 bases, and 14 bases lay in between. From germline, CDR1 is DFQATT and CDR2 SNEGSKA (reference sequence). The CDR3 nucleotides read TGCAGTGCCCCCCCGACAGGAGCCTACGAGCAGTACTTC. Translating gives CSAPPTGAYEQYF.

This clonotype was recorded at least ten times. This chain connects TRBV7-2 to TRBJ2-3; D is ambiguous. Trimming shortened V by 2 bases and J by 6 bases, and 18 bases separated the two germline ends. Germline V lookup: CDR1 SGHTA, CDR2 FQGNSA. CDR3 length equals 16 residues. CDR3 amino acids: CASSLYPRTVSDTQYF. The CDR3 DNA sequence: TGTGCCAGCAGCTTATACCCACGGACGGTTTCGGATACGCAGTATTTT.

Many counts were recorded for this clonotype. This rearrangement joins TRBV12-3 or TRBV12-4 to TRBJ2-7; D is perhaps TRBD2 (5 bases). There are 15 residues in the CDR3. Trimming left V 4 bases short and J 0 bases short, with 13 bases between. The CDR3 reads CASSSTRTLSYEQYF. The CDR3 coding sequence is TGTGCCAGCAGTTCTACTAGGACCCTCTCCTACGAGCAGTACTTC.

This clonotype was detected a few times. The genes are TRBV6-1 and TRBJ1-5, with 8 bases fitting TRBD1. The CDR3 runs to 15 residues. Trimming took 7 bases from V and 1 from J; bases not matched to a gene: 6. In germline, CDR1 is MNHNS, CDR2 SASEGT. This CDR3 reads CASNPGQVSNQPQHF. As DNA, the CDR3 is TGTGCCAGCAACCCGGGACAGGTGAGCAATCAGCCCCAGCATTTT.

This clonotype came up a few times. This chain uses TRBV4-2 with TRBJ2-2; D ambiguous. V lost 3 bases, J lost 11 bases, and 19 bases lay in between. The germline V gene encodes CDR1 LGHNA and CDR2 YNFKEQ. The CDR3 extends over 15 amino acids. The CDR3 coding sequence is TGTGCCAGCAGCCATCCATTGGGTAACCCCCCTGAGCTGTTTTTT. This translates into CASSHPLGNPPELFF.

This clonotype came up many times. CDR3 bases: TGTGCCAGCGGATGGCGGAAGTTTTGGCCTGACGCTGAAGCTTTCTTT. Its translation: CASGWRKFWPDAEAFF. The gene calls are TRBV28 and TRBJ1-1, with D unclear. In germline, CDR1 is MDHEN, CDR2 SYDVKM. Trimming pared 8 bases from V and 6 bases from J, leaving 25 bases between. This CDR3 region has 16 residues.

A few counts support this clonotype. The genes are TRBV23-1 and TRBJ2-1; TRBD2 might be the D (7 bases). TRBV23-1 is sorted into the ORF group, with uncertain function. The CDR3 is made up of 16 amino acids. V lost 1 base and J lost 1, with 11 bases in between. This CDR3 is CASSQFRGASYNEQFF. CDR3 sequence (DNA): TGCGCCAGCAGTCAATTTCGGGGGGCTTCCTACAATGAGCAGTTCTTC.

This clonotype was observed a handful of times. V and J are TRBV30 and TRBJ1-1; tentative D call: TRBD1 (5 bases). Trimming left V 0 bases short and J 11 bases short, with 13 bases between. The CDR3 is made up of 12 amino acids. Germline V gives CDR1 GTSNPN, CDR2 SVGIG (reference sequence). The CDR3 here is CAWSVSSGEAFF. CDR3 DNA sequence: TGTGCCTGGAGTGTGTCTTCGGGGGAGGCTTTCTTT.

The CDR3 spells CASQNRPSTGKQETQYF. CDR3 DNA: TGCGCCAGCCAAAACCGGCCAAGTACAGGGAAGCAAGAGACCCAGTACTTC. The chain joins TRBV5-1 to TRBJ2-5, with TRBD1 as a possible D gene (6 bases). The CDR3 has 17 residues. The ends were cut back, 7 bases at V and 2 bases at J, with 24 bases in the middle. The germline CDR1 and CDR2 sequences are SGHRS and YFSETQ.

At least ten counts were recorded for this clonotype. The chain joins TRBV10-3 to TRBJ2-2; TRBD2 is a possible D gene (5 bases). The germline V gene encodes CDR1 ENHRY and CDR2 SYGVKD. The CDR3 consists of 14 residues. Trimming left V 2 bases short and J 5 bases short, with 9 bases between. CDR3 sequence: CAISELALTGELFF. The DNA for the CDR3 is TGTGCCATCAGTGAGCTAGCTTTGACCGGGGAGCTGTTTTTT.

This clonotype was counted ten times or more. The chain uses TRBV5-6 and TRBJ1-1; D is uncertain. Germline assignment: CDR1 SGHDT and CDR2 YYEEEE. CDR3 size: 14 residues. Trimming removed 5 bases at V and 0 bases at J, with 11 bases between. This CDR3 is CASSYPSMNTEAFF. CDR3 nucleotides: TGTGCCAGCAGTTATCCCTCGATGAACACTGAAGCTTTCTTT.

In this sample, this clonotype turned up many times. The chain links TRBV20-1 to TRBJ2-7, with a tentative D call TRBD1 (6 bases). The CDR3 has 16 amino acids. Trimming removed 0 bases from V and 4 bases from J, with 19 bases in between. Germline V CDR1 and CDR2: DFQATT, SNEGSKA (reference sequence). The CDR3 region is CSARDVLGQNGYEQYF. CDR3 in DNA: TGCAGTGCTAGAGATGTTCTAGGACAGAACGGGTACGAGCAGTACTTC.

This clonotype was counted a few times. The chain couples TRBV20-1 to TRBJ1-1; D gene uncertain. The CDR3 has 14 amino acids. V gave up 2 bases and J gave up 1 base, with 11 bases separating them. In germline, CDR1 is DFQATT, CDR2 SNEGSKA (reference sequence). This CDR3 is CSARRPEGNTEAFF. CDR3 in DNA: TGCAGTGCTAGACGCCCCGAGGGGAACACTGAAGCTTTCTTT.

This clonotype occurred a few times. The DNA for the CDR3 is TGCGCCAGCAGCTTGTTTGGAGGAGATAACACTGAAGCTTTCTTT. This encodes CASSLFGGDNTEAFF. The chain joins TRBV5-1 to TRBJ1-1; D is undetermined. V was shortened by 1 base and J by 2 bases, with 12 bases between the two germline ends. In germline, CDR1 is SGHRS, CDR2 YFSETQ. The CDR3 consists of 15 residues.

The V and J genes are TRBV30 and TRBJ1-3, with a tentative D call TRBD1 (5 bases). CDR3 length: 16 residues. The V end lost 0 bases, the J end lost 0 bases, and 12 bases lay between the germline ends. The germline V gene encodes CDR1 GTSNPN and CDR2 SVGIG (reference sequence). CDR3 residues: CAWSVYGAFSGNTIYF. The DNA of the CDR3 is TGTGCCTGGAGTGTATACGGGGCGTTCTCTGGAAACACCATATATTTT.

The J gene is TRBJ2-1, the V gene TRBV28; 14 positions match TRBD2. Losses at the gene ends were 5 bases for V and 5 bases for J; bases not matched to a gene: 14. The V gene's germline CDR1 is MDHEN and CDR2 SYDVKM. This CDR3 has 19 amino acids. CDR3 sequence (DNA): TGTGCCAGCAGTCCCGACAGGGGGCGACTAGCGGGAGGGGACAATGAGCAGTTCTTC. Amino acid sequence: CASSPDRGRLAGGDNEQFF.